This is a list of T cell receptor beta chains from one sample in a study of shared clonotypes between healthy human individuals. Clones were sequenced by immunoSEQ multiplex PCR, and TCRdb holds only the in-frame ones, with some missing. The sample includes roughly 700,000 clones, around two thirds of them seen just once. Sequencing input: memory CD4+ T cells sorted from blood. The receptors here all came from a woman under 40 in good health. Each CDR3 is given without its conserved first and last residue.

v_gene	j_gene	len	CDR3aa
TRBV20-1	TRBJ1-1	9	SAELTGHAF
TRBV7-8	TRBJ2-1	18	ASSLAPGLAGAGGSNEQF
TRBV6-1	TRBJ2-7	12	ASSADRGLYEQY
TRBV4-1	TRBJ2-1	16	ASRPLRGSSSTTNEQF
TRBV28	TRBJ2-7	15	ASSPWGLGQRAWEQY
TRBV7-2	TRBJ2-3	13	ASSFNGAAADTQY
TRBV5-1	TRBJ2-5	14	ASRFLGLAGGETQY
TRBV7-9	TRBJ1-1	16	ASSSPARGRTMNTEAF
TRBV18	TRBJ1-2	11	ASSPDDGGGYT
TRBV7-3	TRBJ2-3	12	ASSFGGSTDTQY
TRBV2	TRBJ1-1	11	ASTNTGNTEAF
TRBV11-2	TRBJ2-1	12	ASSRRQVYNEQF
TRBV5-6	NA	12	ASSRAGQRNEQY
TRBV2	TRBJ2-3	14	ASSERGSGTPDTQY
TRBV10-1	TRBJ2-1	11	ASSETLAGEQF
TRBV6-1	TRBJ1-3	13	ASSTSSYSGNTIY
TRBV5-1	TRBJ1-6	14	ASSPGPFSYNSPLH
TRBV15	TRBJ2-7	12	ATSSPGPSYEQY
TRBV28	TRBJ2-3	12	ASTLGGRVDTQY
TRBV7-9	TRBJ1-1	12	ASSRTPMNTEAF
TRBV7-2	TRBJ1-5	13	ASSSGGGSNQPQH
TRBV11-2	TRBJ2-1	11	ASSLGQPDEQF
TRBV5-1	TRBJ2-1	13	ASSLPNPSYNEQF
TRBV29-1	TRBJ2-5	10	SVGLAGETQY
TRBV9	TRBJ2-6	13	ASSAQHSGANVLT
TRBV19	TRBJ1-5	13	ASSTTFGGNQPQH
TRBV30	TRBJ1-2	12	AWKTPRVNDGYT
TRBV6-5	TRBJ2-5	13	ASSYGSGTGGTQY
TRBV5-1	TRBJ2-1	13	ASSLASQGYNEQF
TRBV15	TRBJ2-6	14	ATSRDRAAGANVLT
TRBV14	TRBJ1-2	12	ASSQEDRGLGYT
TRBV5-5	TRBJ1-2	10	ASSFTGDGYT
TRBV5-1	TRBJ2-1	12	ASRRESSYNEQF
TRBV11-2	TRBJ2-1	13	ASSLDPGLGNEQF
TRBV28	TRBJ2-3	14	ASGELTSSGTDTQY
TRBV7-8	TRBJ2-2	13	ASSFRRGSTGELF
TRBV5-1	TRBJ1-1	13	ASSLALWVNTEAF
TRBV29-1	TRBJ2-5	10	SVGTYQETQY
TRBV15	TRBJ2-7	13	ATSREGGSPYEQY
TRBV28	TRBJ1-5	13	ASSFQGARNQPQH
TRBV12-5	TRBJ2-1	16	ASGLGDHTGMRGNEQF
TRBV4-2	TRBJ2-7	14	ASSQEKGQGTDEQY
TRBV7-8	TRBJ2-7	16	ASSEPGTGVLYYNEQY
TRBV27	TRBJ2-1	13	ASMAQAGGYNEQF
TRBV11-2	TRBJ2-5	15	ASSLDRGDRGEETQY
TRBV18	TRBJ2-1	9	ASSPSDEQF